The 8 T cell receptor beta chains below all came from one sample that was sequenced in a study of shared clonotypes between healthy human individuals. TCRdb's copy holds only in-frame clones and misses some; the assay was immunoSEQ multiplex PCR. There are about 380,000 clones in the sample; about 96% occur only once, and 0.32% lies in the top ten. Sample: memory CD8+ T cells sorted from blood. Subset meaning: CD45RO+ cells pooled with CCR7-negative TemRA cells. Receptor source: a man aged 25 to 40 in good health.

This chain uses TRBV9 with TRBJ2-1; 11 positions match TRBD2. Germline loops: CDR1 SGDLS, CDR2 YYNGEE. This CDR3 region has 19 residues. V lost 2 bases and J lost 6; bases outside the gene matches: 16. The CDR3 sequence is CASSVHLTAGLAGGNEQFF. In DNA, the CDR3 is TGTGCCAGCAGCGTTCATCTAACCGCGGGGCTAGCGGGAGGCAATGAGCAGTTCTTC. The full variable domain, with the rest looked up from reference TRBV9 and TRBJ2-1, is DSGVTQTPKHLITATGQRVTLRCSPRSGDLSVYWYQQSLDQGLQFLIQYYNGEERAKGNILERFSAQQFPDLHSELNLSSLELGDSALYFCASSVHLTAGLAGGNEQFFGPGTRLTVL.

J is TRBJ2-5 and V is TRBV5-6, with TRBD2 identical over 9 bases. Germline V gene lookup returns CDR1 SGHDT and CDR2 YYEEEE. CDR3 size: 16 residues. The junction had 9 bases not matched to a gene; V was cut back by 4 bases and J by 2 bases. The CDR3 DNA follows: TGTGCCAGCAGCGTGTTAGCGGGAGTGGGGCAAGAGACCCAGTACTTC. It translates to CASSVLAGVGQETQYF.

This chain links TRBV19 with TRBJ2-1, with 9 bases identical to TRBD2. The trim removed 10 bases at V and 10 bases at J, leaving 11 bases unmatched. Germline V CDR1 and CDR2: LNHDA, SQIVND (reference sequence). This CDR3 is 13 amino acids long. The DNA of the CDR3 is TGTGCCACCAAGGGGGATAGCGGGAGCGAGCAGTTCTTC. Protein product: CATKGDSGSEQFF. The whole variable domain, remainder taken from reference TRBV19 and TRBJ2-1, is DGGITQSPKYLFRKEGQNVTLSCEQNLNHDAMYWYRQDPGQGLRLIYYSQIVNDFQKGDIAEGYSVSREKKESFPLTVTSAQKNPTAFYLCATKGDSGSEQFFGPGTRLTVL.

This clone was counted a single time. The chain employs TRBV9 and TRBJ2-2, with 7 positions matching TRBD2. The CDR3 runs to 14 residues. V shed 4 bases, J shed 5 bases, and the junction held 5 bases outside the gene matches. CDR1 and CDR2 (germline): SGDLS, YYNGEE. CDR3 sequence: CASSPYSGTGELFF. CDR3 nucleotides: TGTGCCAGCAGCCCCTATAGCGGGACCGGGGAGCTGTTTTTT.

The chain recombines TRBV7-9 with TRBJ2-7; D possibly matches TRBD1 or TRBD2 (6 bases each). CDR3 length: 13 residues. The germline CDR1 and CDR2 sequences are SEHNR and FQNEAQ (reference sequence). Trimming removed 1 base at V and 6 bases at J, with 10 bases between. In DNA form, the CDR3 reads TGTGCCAGCAGCTTAGAGGGGGGCGGCGAGCAGTACTTC. Encoded protein: CASSLEGGGEQYF.

This chain links TRBV20-1 with TRBJ1-2; D gene unclear. The CDR3 is 11 residues long. Germline CDR1 reads DFQATT; CDR2 reads SNEGSKA (reference sequence). CDR3: CRSWTSGGYTF. CDR3 nucleotides: TGCAGGTCTTGGACCTCGGGGGGCTACACCTTC.

CDR3 loop: CAISDGDPYTGELFF. CDR3 in DNA: TGTGCCATCAGTGATGGGGATCCATACACCGGGGAGCTGTTTTTT. This rearrangement joins TRBV10-3 to TRBJ2-2; the D is unclear. CDR3 size: 15 residues. Germline lookup yields CDR1 ENHRY and CDR2 SYGVKD. Between the trimmed V and J ends, which lost 3 bases and 3 bases, there was a span of 11 bases.

The J gene is TRBJ1-1, the V gene TRBV7-2; TRBD1 might be the D (6 bases). V shed 4 bases and J shed 0 bases, with 9 bases lying between them. CDR1 is SGHTA, CDR2 FQGNSA, per germline. The CDR3 is 14 amino acids. The DNA of the CDR3 is TGTGCCAGCAGCTCCACAGGGATGAACACTGAAGCTTTCTTT. Translating it yields CASSSTGMNTEAFF.